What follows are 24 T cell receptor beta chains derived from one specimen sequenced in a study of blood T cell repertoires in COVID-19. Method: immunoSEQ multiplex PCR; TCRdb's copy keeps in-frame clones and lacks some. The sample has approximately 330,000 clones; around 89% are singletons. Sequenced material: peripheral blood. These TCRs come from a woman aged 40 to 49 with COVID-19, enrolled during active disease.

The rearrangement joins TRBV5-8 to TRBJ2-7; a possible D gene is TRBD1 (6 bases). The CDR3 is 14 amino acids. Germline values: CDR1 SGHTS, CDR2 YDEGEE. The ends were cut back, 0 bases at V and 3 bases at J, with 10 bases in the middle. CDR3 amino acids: CASSLGTDFYEQYF. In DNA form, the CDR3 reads TGTGCCAGCAGCTTGGGGACAGATTTCTACGAGCAGTACTTC.

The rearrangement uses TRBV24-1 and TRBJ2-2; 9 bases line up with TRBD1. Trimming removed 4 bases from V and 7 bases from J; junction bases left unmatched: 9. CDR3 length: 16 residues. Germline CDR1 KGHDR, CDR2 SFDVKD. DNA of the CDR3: TGTGCCACCAGTGACACCGGGACAGGGCTCAGCGGGGAGCTGTTTTTT. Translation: CATSDTGTGLSGELFF.

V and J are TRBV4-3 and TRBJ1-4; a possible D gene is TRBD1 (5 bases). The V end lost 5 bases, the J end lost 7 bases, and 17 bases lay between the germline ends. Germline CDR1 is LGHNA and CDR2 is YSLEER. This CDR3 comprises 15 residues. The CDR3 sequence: CASSNPQAGGEKLFF. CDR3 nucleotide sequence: TGCGCCAGCAGCAATCCTCAGGCGGGGGGTGAAAAACTGTTTTTT.

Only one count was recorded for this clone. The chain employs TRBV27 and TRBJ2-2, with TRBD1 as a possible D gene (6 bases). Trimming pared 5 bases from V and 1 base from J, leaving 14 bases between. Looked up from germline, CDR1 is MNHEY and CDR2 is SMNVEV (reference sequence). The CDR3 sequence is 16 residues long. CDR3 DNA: TGTGCCAGCAGTCCTCGACAGGTCCTGAACACCGGGGAGCTGTTTTTT. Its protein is CASSPRQVLNTGELFF.

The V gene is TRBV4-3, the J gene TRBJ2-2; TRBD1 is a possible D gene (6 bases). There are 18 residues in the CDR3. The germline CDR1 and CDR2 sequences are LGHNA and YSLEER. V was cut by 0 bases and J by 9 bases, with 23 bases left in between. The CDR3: CASSQDLGAGSLTRELFF. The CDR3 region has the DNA TGCGCCAGCAGCCAAGATTTGGGGGCGGGCTCATTGACGCGGGAGCTGTTTTTT.

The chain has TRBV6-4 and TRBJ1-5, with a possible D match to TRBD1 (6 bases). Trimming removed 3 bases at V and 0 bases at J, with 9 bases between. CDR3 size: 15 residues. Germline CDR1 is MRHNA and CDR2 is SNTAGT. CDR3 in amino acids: CASSETGYSNQPQHF. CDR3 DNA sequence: TGTGCCAGCAGTGAGACAGGTTATAGCAATCAGCCCCAGCATTTT.

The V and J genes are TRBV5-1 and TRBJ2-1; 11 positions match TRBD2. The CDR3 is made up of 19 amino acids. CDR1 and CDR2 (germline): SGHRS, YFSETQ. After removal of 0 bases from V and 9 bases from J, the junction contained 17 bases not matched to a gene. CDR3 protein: CASSLAGLAGTVEVGEQFF. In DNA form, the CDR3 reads TGCGCCAGCAGCTTGGCCGGACTAGCGGGTACCGTCGAGGTTGGTGAGCAGTTCTTC.

CDR3 DNA: TGTGCCAGCAGCTTAGATAATCGTGTTAGCGGGGAGCTGTTTTTT. This gives the protein CASSLDNRVSGELFF. The rearrangement links TRBV7-2 to TRBJ2-2; D call uncertain. V lost 1 base and J 7 bases, leaving 13 bases between the germline ends. Germline V CDR1 and CDR2: SGHTA, FQGNSA. The CDR3 covers 15 residues.

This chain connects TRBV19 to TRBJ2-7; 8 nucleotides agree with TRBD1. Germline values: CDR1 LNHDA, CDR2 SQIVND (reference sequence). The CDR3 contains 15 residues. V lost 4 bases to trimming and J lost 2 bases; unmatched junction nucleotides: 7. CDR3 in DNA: TGTGCCAGTAGTAAAACTGGGACAGGAACCTACGAGCAGTACTTC. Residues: CASSKTGTGTYEQYF.

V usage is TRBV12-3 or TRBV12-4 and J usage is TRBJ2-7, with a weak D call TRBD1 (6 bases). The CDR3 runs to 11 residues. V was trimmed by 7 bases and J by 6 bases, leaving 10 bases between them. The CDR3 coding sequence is TGTGCCAGCATGAGAGGGGGCGAGCAGTACTTC. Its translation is CASMRGGEQYF.

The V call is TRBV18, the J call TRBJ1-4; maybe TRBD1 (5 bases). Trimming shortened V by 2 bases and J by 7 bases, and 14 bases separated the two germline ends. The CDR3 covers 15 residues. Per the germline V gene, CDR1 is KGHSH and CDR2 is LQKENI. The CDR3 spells CASSPRGTDGEKLFF. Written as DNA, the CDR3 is TGTGCCAGCTCACCAAGGGGCACAGATGGTGAAAAACTGTTTTTT.

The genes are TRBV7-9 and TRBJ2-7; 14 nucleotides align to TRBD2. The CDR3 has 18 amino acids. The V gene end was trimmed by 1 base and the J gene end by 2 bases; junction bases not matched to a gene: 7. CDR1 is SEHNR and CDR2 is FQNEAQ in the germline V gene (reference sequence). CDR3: CASSLGGLAGGLAYEQYF. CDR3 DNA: TGTGCCAGCAGCTTAGGCGGACTAGCGGGAGGCTTAGCCTACGAGCAGTACTTC.

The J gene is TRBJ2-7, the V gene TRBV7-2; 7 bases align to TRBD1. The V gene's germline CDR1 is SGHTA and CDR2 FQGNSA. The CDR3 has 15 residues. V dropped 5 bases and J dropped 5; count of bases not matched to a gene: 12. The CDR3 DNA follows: TGTGCCAGCAGCCCGAGGACAGGTCAAGAGCACGAGCAGTACTTC. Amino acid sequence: CASSPRTGQEHEQYF. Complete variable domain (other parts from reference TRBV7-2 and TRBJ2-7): GAGVSQSPSNKVTEKGKDVELRCDPISGHTALYWYRQSLGQGLEFLIYFQGNSAPDKSGLPSDRFSAERTGGSVSTLTIQRTQQEDSAVYLCASSPRTGQEHEQYFGPGTRLTVT.

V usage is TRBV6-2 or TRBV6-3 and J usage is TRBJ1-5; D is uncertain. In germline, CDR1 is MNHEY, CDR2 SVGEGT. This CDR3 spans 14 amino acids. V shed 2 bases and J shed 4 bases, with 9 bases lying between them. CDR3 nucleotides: TGTGCCAGCAGTTACGGTCGCGAAAATCAGCCCCAGCATTTT. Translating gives CASSYGRENQPQHF.

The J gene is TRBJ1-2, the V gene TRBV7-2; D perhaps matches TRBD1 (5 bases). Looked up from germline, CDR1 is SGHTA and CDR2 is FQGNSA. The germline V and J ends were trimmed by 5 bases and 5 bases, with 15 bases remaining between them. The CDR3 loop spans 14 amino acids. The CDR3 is CASSGAPFLYGYTF. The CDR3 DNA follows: TGTGCCAGCAGCGGGGCGCCCTTCCTATATGGCTACACCTTC.

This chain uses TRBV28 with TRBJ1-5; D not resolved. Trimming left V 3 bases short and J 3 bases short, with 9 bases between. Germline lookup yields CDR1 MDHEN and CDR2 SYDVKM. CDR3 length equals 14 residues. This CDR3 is CASSFDQANQPQHF. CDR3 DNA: TGTGCCAGCAGTTTCGACCAGGCCAATCAGCCCCAGCATTTT.

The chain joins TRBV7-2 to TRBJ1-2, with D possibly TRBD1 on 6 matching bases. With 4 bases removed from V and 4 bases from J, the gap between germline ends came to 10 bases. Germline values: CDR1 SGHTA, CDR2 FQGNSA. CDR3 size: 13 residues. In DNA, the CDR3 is TGTGCCAGCAGCTCCGGGACACTCTATGGCTACACCTTC. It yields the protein CASSSGTLYGYTF.

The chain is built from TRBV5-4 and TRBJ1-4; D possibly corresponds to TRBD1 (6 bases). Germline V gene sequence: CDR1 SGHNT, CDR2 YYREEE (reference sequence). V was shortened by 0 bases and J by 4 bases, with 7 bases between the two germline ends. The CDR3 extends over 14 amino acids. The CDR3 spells CASSLGGRNEKLFF. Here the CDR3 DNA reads TGTGCCAGCAGCTTGGGGGGGCGTAATGAAAAACTGTTTTTT. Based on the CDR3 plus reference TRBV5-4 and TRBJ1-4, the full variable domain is ETGVTQSPTHLIKTRGQQVTLRCSSQSGHNTVSWYQQALGQGPQFIFQYYREEENGRGNFPPRFSGLQFPNYSSELNVNALELDDSALYLCASSLGGRNEKLFFGSGTQLSVL.

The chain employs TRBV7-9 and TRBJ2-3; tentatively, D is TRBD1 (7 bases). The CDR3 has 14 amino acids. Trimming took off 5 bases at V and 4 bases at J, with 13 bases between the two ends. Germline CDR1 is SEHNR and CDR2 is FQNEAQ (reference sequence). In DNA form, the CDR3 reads TGTGCCAGCAGCCCAGGGGGGTCGGCAGATACGCAGTATTTT. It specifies CASSPGGSADTQYF. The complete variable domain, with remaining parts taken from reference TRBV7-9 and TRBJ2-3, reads DTGVSQNPRHKITKRGQNVTFRCDPISEHNRLYWYRQTLGQGPEFLTYFQNEAQLEKSRLLSDRFSAERPKGSFSTLEIQRTEQGDSAMYLCASSPGGSADTQYFGPGTRLTVL.

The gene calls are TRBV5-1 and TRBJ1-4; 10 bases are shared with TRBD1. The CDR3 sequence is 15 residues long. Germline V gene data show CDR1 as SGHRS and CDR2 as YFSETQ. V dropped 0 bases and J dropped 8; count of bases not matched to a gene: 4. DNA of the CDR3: TGCGCCAGCAGCTTGGGAGGGACAGGGGACGAAAAACTGTTTTTT. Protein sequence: CASSLGGTGDEKLFF.

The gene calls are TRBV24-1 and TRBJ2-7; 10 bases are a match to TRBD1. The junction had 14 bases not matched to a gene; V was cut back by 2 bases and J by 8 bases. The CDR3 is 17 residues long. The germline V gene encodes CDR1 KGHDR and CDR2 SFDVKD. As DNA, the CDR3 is TGTGCCACCAGTGATTCTGGGCCGCGGGACAGGGGAAGTAAGCAGTACTTC. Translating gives CATSDSGPRDRGSKQYF.

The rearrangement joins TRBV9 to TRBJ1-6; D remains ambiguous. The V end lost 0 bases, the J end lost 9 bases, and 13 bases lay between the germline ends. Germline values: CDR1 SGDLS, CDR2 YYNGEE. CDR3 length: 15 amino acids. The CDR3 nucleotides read TGTGCCAGCAGCGTAGGGGCTCCGGCGAGTTCACCCCTCCACTTT. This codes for CASSVGAPASSPLHF.

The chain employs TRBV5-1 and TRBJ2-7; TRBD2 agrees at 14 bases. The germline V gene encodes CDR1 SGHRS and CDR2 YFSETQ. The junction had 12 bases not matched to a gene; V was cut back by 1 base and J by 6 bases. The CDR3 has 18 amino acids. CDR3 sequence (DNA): TGCGCCAGCAGCTTGTATGGGACTAGCGGGGGTGTGAGCGTCGAGCAGTACTTC. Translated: CASSLYGTSGGVSVEQYF.

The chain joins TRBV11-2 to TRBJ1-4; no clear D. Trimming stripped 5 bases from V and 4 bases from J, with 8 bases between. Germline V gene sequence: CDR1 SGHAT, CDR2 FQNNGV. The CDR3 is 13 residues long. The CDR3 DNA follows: TGTGCCAGCAGCCGCGGTATTAATGAAAAACTGTTTTTT. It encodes CASSRGINEKLFF.